This TCR beta chain is drawn from a study of spatial heterogeneity in lung cancer. As for time point: blood at routine non-recurrence follow-up after resection. Germline assignment: CDR1 SGHNT and CDR2 YYREEE (reference sequence). The CDR3 is 15 amino acids. V was cut by 0 bases and J by 4 bases, with 10 bases left in between. From the 5' RACE reads, TCRdb called clonotypes with MiXCR, one entry per CDR3 protein. The top ten hold 24% of the sample, which has roughly 110,000 distinct CDR3 sequences, roughly 10% seen once. The clonotype originates from a female donor with early-stage non-small cell lung cancer. The specimen comprised PBMCs, sampled at follow-up. The rearrangement joins TRBV5-4 to TRBJ2-2; D is unclear. CDR3: CASSLGVTPTGELFF. The CDR3, as DNA: TGTGCCAGCAGCTTGGGGGTTACACCCACCGGGGAGCTGTTTTTT.